One sample yielded the 32 T cell receptor beta chains listed below, sequenced in a study of vaccination and CD4 T cells after COVID-19 (dated by TCRdb to about 2022). The protocol used for the library was PCR. TCRdb shows the sequencer as Illumina iSeq 100. At the Johns Hopkins FTIC core, DNA from the cultured CD4+ T cells underwent TCR sequencing with the Oncomine TCR Beta short-read assay. The public reads were reanalyzed by TCRdb: fastp trimming at Q25, MiXCR alignment, in-frame beta chains only. CDR3 protein sequences are deduplicated, and each keeps its most common genes and DNA. This sample holds 21,000 or so distinct CDR3 sequences; 70% were observed only once. Approximately 8.6% of the sample goes to the ten largest clones. No antigens are known for them. The sample's treatment or condition label, in plain terms: approximately nine-day PBMC culture with coronavirus spike peptide pools or control peptides (ViraFEST assay).

Sequencing was performed on CD4+ T cells from blood, cultured in vitro. These receptors all come from a human donor who had recovered from COVID-19.

This clonotype appeared a single time. This chain links TRBV7-3 with TRBJ2-2; 12 positions match TRBD2. J gave up 6 bases and V 0 bases, and 2 bases lay outside the gene matches. The CDR3 is made up of 16 amino acids. CDR1 SGHTA and CDR2 FQGTGA come from the germline V gene. The CDR3 DNA follows: TGTGCCAGCAGCTTAACGCGACTAGCGGGGGCCGGGGAGCTGTTTTTT. Translating gives CASSLTRLAGAGELFF.

The chain recombines TRBV6-1 with TRBJ1-5, with D maybe TRBD1 (6 bases). CDR3 size: 16 residues. CDR1 and CDR2 from the germline V gene are MNHNS and SASEGT. Trimming removed 6 bases from V and 2 bases from J, with 17 bases in between. The CDR3 region has the DNA TGTGCCAGCAGAGATTCACCAGGGGTACGCAATCAGCCCCAGCATTTT. Translating it yields CASRDSPGVRNQPQHF.

The chain carries TRBV20-1 and TRBJ2-7; 7 bases are a match to TRBD2. The CDR3 sequence is 13 residues long. V shed 5 bases and J 7 bases; nucleotides not matched to a gene: 11. CDR1 and CDR2 (germline): DFQATT, SNEGSKA (reference sequence). In DNA, the CDR3 is TGCAGTGCTTCTTTGGTAGGAGCGGGAGAGCAGTACTTC. Translated, it gives CSASLVGAGEQYF.

CDR3 residues: CASSDFAGRRAFF. The CDR3 bases are TGCGCCAGCAGTGATTTCGCAGGTCGGAGGGCTTTCTTT. The rearrangement uses TRBV10-1 and TRBJ1-1; D is undetermined. This CDR3 is 13 amino acids long. The V gene lost 3 bases and the J gene lost 11 bases, with 16 bases spanning the gap. Germline loops: CDR1 WNHNN, CDR2 SYGVQD (reference sequence).

The CDR3 region has the DNA TGTGCCAGTAGTCAAAGGGACACCTTACGAGGTCGTTCACCCCTCCACTTT. It is translated as CASSQRDTLRGRSPLHF. This chain connects TRBV19 to TRBJ1-6, with D tentatively TRBD1 (6 bases). There are 17 residues in the CDR3. Trimming took 5 bases from V and 9 from J, leaving 23 bases between them. The germline V gene encodes CDR1 LNHDA and CDR2 SQIVND (reference sequence).

The chain is built from TRBV7-3 and TRBJ2-3; D unresolved. The CDR3 is made up of 17 amino acids. V lost 5 bases, J lost 0 bases, and 18 bases lay in between. The germline gives CDR1 SGHTA, CDR2 FQGTGA. This CDR3 is CASSAIGGSSSTDTQYF. The DNA for the CDR3 is TGTGCCAGCAGCGCCATTGGCGGTTCCTCTAGCACAGATACGCAGTATTTT.

The chain employs TRBV7-2 and TRBJ2-7, with 9 nucleotides matching TRBD2. This CDR3 region has 14 residues. The trim removed 4 bases at V and 6 bases at J, leaving 7 bases unmatched. Per the germline V gene, CDR1 is SGHTA and CDR2 is FQGNSA. CDR3 residues: CASSSAGGSGEQYF. DNA of the CDR3: TGTGCCAGCAGCTCAGCGGGGGGAAGTGGCGAGCAGTACTTC.

This clonotype occurred a few times. The chain links TRBV6-5 to TRBJ1-5, with 10 bases fitting TRBD1. The CDR3 has 17 amino acids. Germline CDR1 MNHEY, CDR2 SVGAGI. The junction had 13 bases not matched to a gene; V was cut back by 4 bases and J by 7 bases. The CDR3, as DNA: TGTGCCAGCAGTTTCAAAGACAGGGGGCGGTATGGGCAGCCCCAGCATTTT. It encodes CASSFKDRGRYGQPQHF.

The V call is TRBV5-5, the J call TRBJ1-5, with D unclear. Germline lookup yields CDR1 SGHKS and CDR2 YYEKEE (reference sequence). Trimming stripped 0 bases from V and 4 bases from J, with 5 bases between. The CDR3 sequence is 13 residues long. DNA of the CDR3: TGTGCCAGCAGCTTGGTACGTAATCAGCCCCAGCATTTT. Residues: CASSLVRNQPQHF.

This clonotype was seen more than once but under ten times. The rearrangement joins TRBV24-1 to TRBJ1-5; no clear D gene. Germline V lookup: CDR1 KGHDR, CDR2 SFDVKD. This CDR3 has 13 residues. The V end was cut by 4 bases, the J end by 6 bases, with 9 bases between. CDR3 sequence reads: CATSDPQGQPQHF. CDR3 bases: TGTGCCACCAGTGACCCCCAAGGTCAGCCCCAGCATTTT.

The rearrangement joins TRBV6-1 to TRBJ1-6; TRBD1 aligns across 7 bases. CDR3 length: 16 amino acids. With V trimmed by 7 bases and J by 3 bases, 9 bases remained unmatched. Germline V gene data show CDR1 as MNHNS and CDR2 as SASEGT. CDR3 bases: TGTGCCAGCAAAAAAGGACAGGCCATCTATAATTCACCCCTCCACTTT. Protein: CASKKGQAIYNSPLHF.

Only a few counts were recorded for this clonotype. The chain uses TRBV15 and TRBJ1-2; 8 nucleotides line up with TRBD1. V lost 3 bases, J lost 4 bases, and 4 bases stayed unmatched. The CDR3 length is 14 residues. CDR1 is LNHNV, CDR2 YYDKDF, per germline (reference sequence). Written as DNA, the CDR3 is TGTGCCACCAGCAGGGGACAGGAGAGCTATGGCTACACCTTC. Its protein is CATSRGQESYGYTF.

The rearrangement links TRBV7-9 to TRBJ1-1; D is uncertain. Between the trimmed V and J ends, which lost 2 bases and 4 bases, there was a span of 8 bases. CDR1 is SEHNR, CDR2 FQNEAQ, per germline (reference sequence). There are 13 residues in the CDR3. The CDR3 here is CASSLPPSTEAFF. In DNA form, the CDR3 reads TGTGCCAGCAGCTTACCTCCCTCCACTGAAGCTTTCTTT.

In this sample, this clonotype turned up a few times. The chain combines TRBV7-3 with TRBJ1-2, with D tentatively TRBD1 (6 bases). Germline CDR1 SGHTA, CDR2 FQGTGA. V dropped 6 bases and J dropped 3 bases, with 11 bases sitting between them. The length of the CDR3 is 13 residues. CDR3 nucleotides: TGTGCCAGCAGTTCCGGACAGTACTATGGCTACACCTTC. Its protein is CASSSGQYYGYTF.

This clonotype has only a few counts. This chain joins TRBV6-1 and TRBJ1-2, with unresolved D. The length of the CDR3 is 14 residues. In germline, CDR1 is MNHNS, CDR2 SASEGT. V was clipped by 7 bases and J by 1 base, with 13 bases between them. The CDR3 protein is CASTEGGINYGYTF. CDR3 in DNA: TGTGCCAGCACCGAAGGTGGGATTAACTATGGCTACACCTTC.

The rearrangement links TRBV7-2 to TRBJ2-7; TRBD2 agrees at 10 bases. This CDR3 has 18 residues. The V and J ends lost 1 base and 0 bases, in that order; junction bases with no gene match: 9. Germline V lookup: CDR1 SGHTA, CDR2 FQGNSA. The CDR3 is CASSLVGRLAGNSYEQYF. As DNA, the CDR3 is TGTGCCAGCAGCTTAGTTGGAAGACTAGCGGGCAACTCCTACGAGCAGTACTTC.

This clonotype appeared once. The rearrangement joins TRBV6-2 or TRBV6-3 to TRBJ2-4; D gene unclear. Germline-derived CDR1 and CDR2 are MNHEY and SVGEGT. The V gene lost 2 bases and the J gene lost 8 bases, with 13 bases spanning the gap. CDR3 length equals 14 residues. The CDR3 is CASSYPLTFDIQYF. The CDR3 DNA follows: TGTGCCAGCAGTTACCCCCTAACGTTCGACATTCAGTACTTC.

The chain combines TRBV20-1 with TRBJ1-3; D might be TRBD1 (5 bases). The CDR3 covers 14 residues. Germline V gives CDR1 DFQATT, CDR2 SNEGSKA (reference sequence). The V end lost 1 base, the J end lost 3 bases, and 10 bases lay between the germline ends. CDR3 protein: CSARVGGDGNTIYF. CDR3 in DNA: TGCAGTGCTAGAGTTGGGGGGGATGGAAACACCATATATTTT.

The CDR3 reads CASIKTAGGRELFF. The CDR3 nucleotides read TGTGCCAGCATCAAAACCGCAGGGGGACGGGAGCTGTTTTTT. V gene TRBV11-2 combines with J gene TRBJ2-2; TRBD1 matches 7 bases. This CDR3 comprises 14 residues. V dropped 7 bases and J dropped 9; count of bases not matched to a gene: 11. The V gene's germline CDR1 is SGHAT and CDR2 FQNNGV.

The CDR3 nucleotides are TGCAGTGCACCGACGATAGCGGGAGGAAGTTACGAGCAGTACTTC. It yields the protein CSAPTIAGGSYEQYF. The rearrangement uses TRBV20-1 and TRBJ2-7, with 10 bases identical to TRBD2. The junction had 12 bases not matched to a gene; V was cut back by 6 bases and J by 4 bases. The CDR3 is 15 residues long. Germline CDR1 reads DFQATT; CDR2 reads SNEGSKA (reference sequence).

This chain uses TRBV7-2 with TRBJ1-5; D unclear. This CDR3 spans 17 amino acids. From germline, CDR1 is SGHTA and CDR2 FQGNSA. The ends were cut back, 3 bases at V and 0 bases at J, with 15 bases in the middle. CDR3 sequence: CASSLGKGLISNQPQHF. The CDR3 coding sequence is TGTGCCAGCAGCTTGGGAAAAGGCCTAATTAGCAATCAGCCCCAGCATTTT. Full variable domain (rest looked up from reference TRBV7-2 and TRBJ1-5): GAGVSQSPSNKVTEKGKDVELRCDPISGHTALYWYRQSLGQGLEFLIYFQGNSAPDKSGLPSDRFSAERTGGSVSTLTIQRTQQEDSAVYLCASSLGKGLISNQPQHFGDGTRLSIL.

This clonotype was detected only a few times. The chain combines TRBV27 with TRBJ1-1; the D gene is possibly TRBD1 (5 bases). This CDR3 is built from 15 residues. Germline V lookup: CDR1 MNHEY, CDR2 SMNVEV (reference sequence). V lost 6 bases, J lost 0 bases, and 14 bases lay in between. In DNA form, the CDR3 reads TGTGCCAGCAGCAACCGACAGCTTTTGAACACTGAAGCTTTCTTT. Its protein product is CASSNRQLLNTEAFF.

CDR3 nucleotides: TGTGCGACCCGAGAGGGGGGAGTCTATGGCTACACCTTC. Its translation: CATREGGVYGYTF. The chain employs TRBV6-1 and TRBJ1-2; D is possibly TRBD1 (6 bases). The CDR3 length is 13 residues. Germline V gene data show CDR1 as MNHNS and CDR2 as SASEGT.

This chain uses TRBV28 with TRBJ1-1, with D tentatively TRBD1 (6 bases). The CDR3 is 14 residues long. Germline V lookup: CDR1 MDHEN, CDR2 SYDVKM. V shed 8 bases and J shed 4 bases, with 17 bases lying between them. CDR3 nucleotides: TGTGCCAGCCTTTCCCGGGGCAGGGGCACTGAAGCTTTCTTT. Amino acids: CASLSRGRGTEAFF. Using reference TRBV28 and TRBJ1-1 for the parts outside the CDR3, the full variable domain is DVKVTQSSRYLVKRTGEKVFLECVQDMDHENMFWYRQDPGLGLRLIYFSYDVKMKEKGDIPEGYSVSREKKERFSLILESASTNQTSMYLCASLSRGRGTEAFFGQGTRLTVV.

The CDR3 sequence: CASSLYNRVAQDQPQHF. The CDR3 bases are TGTGCCAGCAGCCTTTACAACCGAGTGGCCCAGGATCAGCCCCAGCATTTT. The gene calls are TRBV3-1 and TRBJ1-5; D ambiguous. V lost 4 bases, J lost 5 bases, and 21 bases lay in between. The CDR3 runs to 17 residues. The germline V gene encodes CDR1 LGHDT and CDR2 YNNKEL (reference sequence).

This sequence joins TRBV27 and TRBJ1-2, with a tentative D call TRBD1 (6 bases). The CDR3 extends over 18 amino acids. Germline loops: CDR1 MNHEY, CDR2 SMNVEV (reference sequence). V dropped 5 bases and J dropped 0 bases, with 22 bases sitting between them. This chain's CDR3 is CASSAQGGKVGANYGYTF. The CDR3 DNA follows: TGTGCCAGCAGTGCCCAAGGGGGTAAGGTTGGGGCTAACTATGGCTACACCTTC.

The chain employs TRBV7-9 and TRBJ2-7; TRBD1 matches 7 bases. Losses at the gene ends were 3 bases for V and 2 bases for J; bases not matched to a gene: 7. The germline V gene has CDR1 SEHNR and CDR2 FQNEAQ (reference sequence). This CDR3 has 15 amino acids. The CDR3 coding sequence is TGTGCCAGCAGCTTTTCTAGGGGACAGACCTACGAGCAGTACTTC. It encodes CASSFSRGQTYEQYF.

This rearrangement joins TRBV30 to TRBJ2-1; 9 bases line up with TRBD2. V gave up 0 bases and J gave up 10 bases; unmatched junction bases: 13. CDR3 size: 16 residues. The V gene's germline CDR1 is GTSNPN and CDR2 SVGIG (reference sequence). DNA of the CDR3: TGTGCCTGGAGTGTACTGTATAGCGGGAGATTCGGGGAGCAGTTCTTC. It specifies CAWSVLYSGRFGEQFF.

This sequence joins TRBV7-2 and TRBJ2-2, with D possibly being TRBD1 or TRBD2 (5 bases each). CDR1 SGHTA and CDR2 FQGNSA come from the germline V gene. This CDR3 comprises 15 residues. Trimming stripped 8 bases from V and 2 bases from J, with 15 bases between. Written as DNA, the CDR3 is TGTGCCAGCGGATACCGGGACCGTAACACCGGGGAGCTGTTTTTT. Amino acids: CASGYRDRNTGELFF.

The chain carries TRBV5-5 and TRBJ1-1; D is undetermined. Germline CDR1 is SGHKS and CDR2 is YYEKEE (reference sequence). Trimming took off 1 base at V and 0 bases at J, with 13 bases between the two ends. CDR3 length: 16 amino acids. CDR3 protein: CASSLLLNLVNTEAFF. The CDR3 nucleotides read TGTGCCAGCAGCTTGCTCCTAAACTTAGTGAACACTGAAGCTTTCTTT.

V usage is TRBV6-1 and J usage is TRBJ1-2; weak D call: TRBD1 (5 bases). CDR3 size: 14 residues. Germline assignment: CDR1 MNHNS and CDR2 SASEGT. Between the trimmed V and J ends, which lost 7 bases and 4 bases, there was a span of 16 bases. CDR3 in DNA: TGTGCCAGCAACCCGGGACTGCAGGCCTATGGCTACACCTTC. It translates to CASNPGLQAYGYTF.

The chain couples TRBV27 to TRBJ2-6; D is uncertain. The CDR3 consists of 15 residues. The ends were cut back, 5 bases at V and 0 bases at J, with 8 bases in the middle. Germline V gene data show CDR1 as MNHEY and CDR2 as SMNVEV (reference sequence). CDR3 DNA: TGTGCCAGCAGTCCCTGGGCCTCTGGGGCCAACGTCCTGACTTTC. Its protein is CASSPWASGANVLTF.